This T cell receptor beta chain came from a study of identical twins. Overall study results and limits: Beta out-of-frame sequences showed weaker excess sharing between twins. Whereas memory repertoires showed no such difference, abundant cord blood beta clonotypes carried fewer insertions. Sequences that were out-of-frame, alpha and twin-shared displayed an excess of low generation probability. Potential partial confounding of zero-insertion analyses by invariant MAIT and iNKT cells was noted.

Concerning this clonotype itself: Its antigen is unknown.

The CDR3 runs to 15 residues. Per germline, CDR1 LGHDT and CDR2 YNNKEL (reference sequence). V was pared by 3 bases and J by 7 bases, with 19 bases between. Each CDR3 protein is one row after TCRdb ran MiXCR on the 5' RACE reads. The sample has roughly 1,500,000 distinct CDR3 sequences; roughly a third are singletons. Material for sequencing was cord blood. The chain combines TRBV3-1 with TRBJ2-7; a possible D gene is TRBD1 (6 bases). The receptor was derived from a newborn girl in good health. CDR3 residues: CASSHRTRWDNEQYF. DNA for the CDR3: TGTGCCAGCAGCCATCGGACCAGGTGGGACAATGAGCAGTACTTC.